This entry features one T cell receptor (beta chain) sequence. This sample stems from a study of T cell changes during pregnancy in multiple sclerosis. Germline CDR1 is SGDLS and CDR2 is YYNGEE. Deletions cut 3 bases from V and 4 bases from J, with 4 bases between. CDR3 length: 12 residues. Profiled with immunoSEQ multiplex PCR; TCRdb holds only in-frame clones, not every one. The top ten clones hold roughly 6.1% of a sample with around 38,000 clones, roughly 89% of them seen once. This sequence joins TRBV9 and TRBJ2-2, with unresolved D. Material: CD8+ T cells from peripheral blood mononuclear cells, obtained in the second trimester of pregnancy. The sequence came from a female donor with multiple sclerosis, enrolled in a pregnancy study. The CDR3 DNA is TGTGCCAGCAGCGCGTCCACCGGGGAGCTGTTTTTT. This encodes CASSASTGELFF. The whole variable domain, remainder taken from reference TRBV9 and TRBJ2-2, is DSGVTQTPKHLITATGQRVTLRCSPRSGDLSVYWYQQSLDQGLQFLIQYYNGEERAKGNILERFSAQQFPDLHSELNLSSLELGDSALYFCASSASTGELFFGEGSRLTVL.